The subject of this entry is one TCR beta chain. These data belong to a study of blood T cell repertoires in COVID-19. Method: immunoSEQ multiplex PCR; TCRdb's copy keeps in-frame clones and lacks some. The sample lists 150,000 to 200,000 clones, 86% seen once, with nearly 8.5% in the top ten. This CDR3 is 13 amino acids long. Unmatched junction bases numbered 4, after V lost 8 bases and J lost 1 base. CDR1 is SGHVS, CDR2 FQNEAQ, per germline. The sample was peripheral blood. This sequence was found in a man in his sixties with acute or convalescent COVID-19. The chain employs TRBV7-8 and TRBJ2-5; 7 nucleotides match TRBD2. DNA of the CDR3: TGTGCCAGCGGGGGGGGGACCCAAGAGACCCAGTACTTC. Protein: CASGGGTQETQYF.